These 19 T cell receptor beta chains were all obtained from the same sample, sequenced in a study of T-cell memory formation after mild COVID-19. In TCRdb, the 5' RACE reads were re-called with MiXCR into one record per CDR3 protein. The repertoire holds about 120,000 distinct CDR3 sequences, roughly 15% seen once, with around 13% in the top ten. The sample was PBMCs or a T cell subset sorted from them (not recorded which). The receptors were gathered from an adult woman who had mild COVID-19 (a few samples of this study predate the infection). Cell type and time point are not known.

This clonotype was detected only a few times. J is TRBJ2-1 and V is TRBV15; D not resolved. Trimming took 0 bases from V and 4 from J, leaving 7 bases between them. Germline V gene lookup returns CDR1 LNHNV and CDR2 YYDKDF (reference sequence). This CDR3 spans 14 amino acids. CDR3 nucleotides: TGTGCCACCAGCAGAGAGGATTTATACAATGAGCAGTTCTTC. It is translated as CATSREDLYNEQFF. Variable domain in full (rest from reference TRBV15 and TRBJ2-1): DAMVIQNPRYQVTQFGKPVTLSCSQTLNHNVMYWYQQKSSQAPKLLFHYYDKDFNNEADTPDNFQSRRPNTSFCFLDIRSPGLGDTAMYLCATSREDLYNEQFFGPGTRLTVL.

The rearrangement links TRBV19 to TRBJ2-7; D remains unclear. This CDR3 spans 12 amino acids. The V end lost 5 bases, the J end lost 5 bases, and 10 bases lay between the germline ends. Germline V gene lookup returns CDR1 LNHDA and CDR2 SQIVND (reference sequence). CDR3 sequence: CASSQSAHEQYF. The DNA for the CDR3 is TGTGCCAGTAGTCAAAGCGCTCACGAGCAGTACTTC.

The sample holds a few counts of this clonotype. DNA of the CDR3: TGTGCCACCAGCAGCCGAAGTCTGCGCGGTTACACTGAAGCTTTCTTT. Translated: CATSSRSLRGYTEAFF. This chain uses TRBV15 with TRBJ1-1; D call uncertain. Germline CDR1 reads LNHNV; CDR2 reads YYDKDF (reference sequence). V was trimmed by 3 bases and J by 3 bases, leaving 17 bases between them. There are 16 residues in the CDR3.

The rearrangement joins TRBV9 to TRBJ2-7; 10 bases align to TRBD1. Germline V gives CDR1 SGDLS, CDR2 YYNGEE. The length of the CDR3 is 14 residues. V trimming: 1 base; J trimming: 5 bases; junction bases outside the gene matches: 3. CDR3 sequence: CASSVSGTGDEQYF. In DNA form, the CDR3 reads TGTGCCAGCAGCGTATCCGGGACAGGGGACGAGCAGTACTTC.

This clonotype was found a few times. This chain joins TRBV7-8 and TRBJ2-3, with 8 bases matching TRBD1. Germline assignment: CDR1 SGHVS and CDR2 FQNEAQ. This CDR3 comprises 18 residues. V shed 0 bases and J 0 bases; nucleotides not matched to a gene: 8. The CDR3 DNA reads TGTGCCAGCAGCTTAGCGCACCGGACAGGGCTGAGCACAGATACGCAGTATTTT. Translating it yields CASSLAHRTGLSTDTQYF.

The J gene is TRBJ2-1, the V gene TRBV2; the match to TRBD2 covers 10 bases. V dropped 3 bases and J dropped 8; count of bases not matched to a gene: 10. The germline V gene encodes CDR1 SNHLY and CDR2 FYNNEI. The CDR3 consists of 16 residues. The CDR3 here is CASSELASGRDHEQFF. CDR3 bases: TGTGCCAGCAGTGAGTTGGCTAGCGGGAGAGACCATGAGCAGTTCTTC.

This chain connects TRBV2 to TRBJ1-5; D gene uncertain. Between the trimmed V and J ends, which lost 3 bases and 1 base, there was a span of 7 bases. Germline V gene lookup returns CDR1 SNHLY and CDR2 FYNNEI. The CDR3 runs 14 residues. The CDR3 DNA is TGTGCCAGCAGTGACCGAAGGAGCAATCAGCCCCAGCATTTT. This encodes CASSDRRSNQPQHF.

This clonotype came up a few times. This rearrangement joins TRBV9 to TRBJ2-3; 8 positions match TRBD2. This CDR3 region has 17 residues. Trimming took 0 bases from V and 0 from J; bases not matched to a gene: 6. From germline, CDR1 is SGDLS and CDR2 YYNGEE. CDR3 DNA sequence: TGTGCCAGCAGCGTAGCTCCTAGCGGGTCTAGCACAGATACGCAGTATTTT. Encoded protein: CASSVAPSGSSTDTQYF.

The CDR3 nucleotides are TGTGCCAGTAGTATGAGTCAGGGATTCGGCAATGAGCAGTTCTTC. This codes for CASSMSQGFGNEQFF. V usage is TRBV19 and J usage is TRBJ2-1, with D possibly being TRBD1 (5 bases). Between the trimmed V and J ends, which lost 3 bases and 6 bases, there was a span of 15 bases. This CDR3 comprises 15 residues. Germline CDR1 reads LNHDA; CDR2 reads SQIVND (reference sequence).

This clonotype has more than one count but fewer than ten. V and J are TRBV3-1 and TRBJ2-2; D gene ambiguous. The germline V gene encodes CDR1 LGHDT and CDR2 YNNKEL (reference sequence). The length of the CDR3 is 13 residues. V dropped 1 base and J dropped 8 bases, with 8 bases sitting between them. The CDR3 protein is CASSQGALGELFF. The CDR3 DNA follows: TGTGCCAGCAGCCAAGGAGCCCTAGGGGAGCTGTTTTTT.

This clonotype was observed a handful of times. The chain recombines TRBV25-1 with TRBJ1-6; TRBD1 is a possible D gene (6 bases). The CDR3 covers 13 residues. The germline CDR1 and CDR2 sequences are MGHDK and SYGVNS. V was clipped by 8 bases and J by 5 bases, with 10 bases between them. The CDR3 region is CASLPGDNSPLHF. CDR3 nucleotide sequence: TGTGCCAGCCTCCCAGGGGATAATTCACCCCTCCACTTT.

The CDR3, as DNA: TGTGCCAGCAGCCTCTGGACAGGTTTGTACGAGCAGTACTTC. Translating gives CASSLWTGLYEQYF. The chain couples TRBV3-1 to TRBJ2-7, with TRBD1 identical over 7 bases. The CDR3 extends over 14 amino acids. In germline, CDR1 is LGHDT, CDR2 YNNKEL (reference sequence). V gave up 4 bases and J gave up 4 bases; unmatched junction bases: 7.

The chain has TRBV5-1 and TRBJ1-1; no clear D. The germline gives CDR1 SGHRS, CDR2 YFSETQ. The CDR3 sequence is 14 residues long. Between the trimmed V and J ends, which lost 0 bases and 1 base, there was a span of 7 bases. The DNA for the CDR3 is TGCGCCAGCAGCTTGGCCGATTGGAACACTGAAGCTTTCTTT. Translated: CASSLADWNTEAFF.

The genes are TRBV29-1 and TRBJ2-2; no definite D call. The germline CDR1 and CDR2 sequences are SQVTM and ANQGSEA. Trimming left V 5 bases short and J 0 bases short, with 7 bases between. The CDR3 contains 13 residues. The CDR3 sequence: CSVRRPNTGELFF. The CDR3 DNA reads as TGCAGCGTTCGAAGACCGAACACCGGGGAGCTGTTTTTT.

The V call is TRBV4-2, the J call TRBJ2-1; 7 nucleotides agree with TRBD2. The CDR3 totals 18 residues. J gave up 2 bases and V 0 bases, and 10 bases lay outside the gene matches. Germline V lookup: CDR1 LGHNA, CDR2 YNFKEQ. CDR3 in DNA: TGTGCCAGCAGCCAAGATGGTTCGAGACTAGCTCCCTACAATGAGCAGTTCTTC. It specifies CASSQDGSRLAPYNEQFF.

This clonotype was found a few times. The gene calls are TRBV9 and TRBJ2-2; D possibly corresponds to TRBD2 (5 bases). The CDR3 length is 15 residues. V shed 7 bases and J shed 4 bases, with 17 bases lying between them. Germline CDR1 SGDLS, CDR2 YYNGEE. The CDR3 region has the DNA TGTGCCAGCGACGTCGGAAGTCGGGGCACCGGGGAGCTGTTTTTT. Translated: CASDVGSRGTGELFF. Drawing the rest from reference TRBV9 and TRBJ2-2, the complete variable domain is DSGVTQTPKHLITATGQRVTLRCSPRSGDLSVYWYQQSLDQGLQFLIQYYNGEERAKGNILERFSAQQFPDLHSELNLSSLELGDSALYFCASDVGSRGTGELFFGEGSRLTVL.

This clonotype was seen a handful of times. V and J are TRBV6-2 or TRBV6-3 and TRBJ1-4, with D uncertain. The CDR3 totals 13 residues. Germline V gives CDR1 MNHEY, CDR2 SVGEGT. Between the trimmed V and J ends, which lost 2 bases and 7 bases, there was a span of 8 bases. The CDR3 DNA sequence: TGTGCCAGCAGTTACCCACCCGGTGAAAAACTGTTTTTT. This sequence encodes CASSYPPGEKLFF.

Here the CDR3 DNA reads TGTGCCAGCAGTTTCGCAGGTCGGAACTATGGCTACACCTTC. Translation: CASSFAGRNYGYTF. The gene calls are TRBV12-3 or TRBV12-4 and TRBJ1-2, with D uncertain. The CDR3 contains 14 residues. Trimming cost V 3 bases and J 2 bases, with 10 bases left between them.

Only a few counts were recorded for this clonotype. The chain uses TRBV20-1 and TRBJ2-7; 9 bases agree with TRBD2. J gave up 2 bases and V 5 bases, and 7 bases lay outside the gene matches. The CDR3 is 14 residues long. Germline CDR1 DFQATT, CDR2 SNEGSKA (reference sequence). DNA of the CDR3: TGCAGTGCTCCCCCTCTAGCGGGACCCTACGAGCAGTACTTC. It specifies CSAPPLAGPYEQYF.